A selection of T cell receptor beta chains follows, all from one sample in a study of shared clonotypes between healthy human individuals. The data were produced by immunoSEQ multiplex PCR, yet TCRdb's version contains in-frame clones alone and is incomplete. The sample consists of about 1.5 million clones, more than 95% of them appearing once. The sample comprised naive CD4+ T cells sorted from blood. The receptors here all came from a man aged 25-40 years in good health. The CDR3 runs from the conserved cysteine through the conserved F or W.

j_gene | len | v_gene | CDR3aa
TRBJ2-5 | 14 | TRBV7-2 | CASSFRVPSETQYF
TRBJ2-3 | 14 | TRBV5-1 | CASSLEVTRDTQYF
TRBJ2-1 | 14 | TRBV11-3 | CASSSDRLVNEQFF
TRBJ2-3 | 14 | TRBV2 | CASLMGRSTDTQYF
TRBJ1-2 | 13 | TRBV5-6 | CASSTGTSYGYTF
TRBJ2-5 | 18 | TRBV7-9 | CASSVGTSGSWYQETQYF
TRBJ2-6 | 16 | TRBV5-5 | CASSLVGQSGANVLTF
TRBJ1-2 | 15 | TRBV6-6 | CASSFLRQGIDGYTF
TRBJ2-7 | 14 | TRBV5-4 | CASSMDRGLLEQYF
TRBJ1-2 | 14 | TRBV5-4 | CASSLRATGSGYTF
TRBJ2-5 | 17 | TRBV21-1 | CASSSKSGPDPGETQYF
TRBJ2-2 | 18 | TRBV19 | CATARDRSHLKDTGELFF
TRBJ2-7 | 15 | TRBV28 | CASGLGLASAYEQYF
TRBJ1-2 | 13 | TRBV5-1 | CASSFRDRDGYTF
TRBJ2-7 | 15 | TRBV5-5 | CASSNGYAKSYEQYF
TRBJ2-7 | 14 | TRBV29-1 | CSVETSGIGNEQYF
TRBJ1-2 | 14 | TRBV10-3 | CAIAGTGANYGYTF
TRBJ2-7 | 20 | TRBV5-4 | CASSLTSTVYWRPSSYEQYF
TRBJ1-2 | 14 | TRBV2 | CASTPVVTVYGYTF
TRBJ2-7 | 14 | TRBV2 | CASSDGTSGDEQYF
TRBJ1-2 | 15 | TRBV30 | CAWIHVVGGSVGYTF
TRBJ2-1 | 16 | TRBV2 | CASSDTSGSSYNEQFF
TRBJ2-3 | 15 | TRBV10-1 | CASSEAKGGTDTQYF
TRBJ2-7 | 14 | TRBV5-1 | CASSLAPSSYEQYF
TRBJ1-2 | 14 | TRBV9 | CASSAGRTLNGYTF
TRBJ2-7 | 15 | TRBV28 | CASSQGIRTDYEQYF
TRBJ2-1 | 14 | TRBV27 | CASRRTGTGNEQFF
TRBJ2-1 | 13 | TRBV4-3 | CASSQEGGNEQFF
TRBJ2-5 | 13 | TRBV28 | CATPRGSQETQYF
TRBJ1-5 | 14 | TRBV10-2 | CASRQGLSVQPQHF
TRBJ1-3 | 13 | TRBV6-6 | CASSRGSGNTIYF
TRBJ2-4 | 15 | TRBV27 | CASSLTGGRGNIQYF
TRBJ2-7 | 14 | TRBV28 | CASSKTGPVDEQYF
TRBJ2-7 | 14 | TRBV19 | CASSFDSTSYEQYF